Only a few counts were recorded for the clone carrying this T cell receptor beta chain. This specimen comes from a study of sequential checkpoint blockade in melanoma. Study-level information: Patients were randomized 1:1 to nivolumab-then-ipilimumab or ipilimumab-then-nivolumab first-line.

Data came from immunoSEQ multiplex PCR; TCRdb stores just in-frame clones and leaves some out. The table shows 17,000 or so clones, with approximately 58% occurring only once. Treatment specified: randomized to nivolumab then ipilimumab (arm A) or the reverse (arm B). Patients had received no earlier DNA-damaging chemotherapy. From thawed PBMCs, live CD3+CD8+ cells negative for CD19 and CD56 were sorted. The material sequenced was CD8+ T cells sorted from blood (inferred from file names), taken from a patient given nivolumab and ipilimumab in sequence. This receptor was taken from a human donor with melanoma.

Here the CDR3 DNA reads TGCGCCAGCAGCTTTGCGGCCCACGAAAGCATTCAGTACTTC. This gives the protein CASSFAAHESIQYF. This chain uses TRBV5-1 with TRBJ2-4; the D is unclear. V shed 2 bases and J shed 9 bases, with 15 bases lying between them. The CDR3 covers 14 residues. CDR1 and CDR2 from the germline V gene are SGHRS and YFSETQ.